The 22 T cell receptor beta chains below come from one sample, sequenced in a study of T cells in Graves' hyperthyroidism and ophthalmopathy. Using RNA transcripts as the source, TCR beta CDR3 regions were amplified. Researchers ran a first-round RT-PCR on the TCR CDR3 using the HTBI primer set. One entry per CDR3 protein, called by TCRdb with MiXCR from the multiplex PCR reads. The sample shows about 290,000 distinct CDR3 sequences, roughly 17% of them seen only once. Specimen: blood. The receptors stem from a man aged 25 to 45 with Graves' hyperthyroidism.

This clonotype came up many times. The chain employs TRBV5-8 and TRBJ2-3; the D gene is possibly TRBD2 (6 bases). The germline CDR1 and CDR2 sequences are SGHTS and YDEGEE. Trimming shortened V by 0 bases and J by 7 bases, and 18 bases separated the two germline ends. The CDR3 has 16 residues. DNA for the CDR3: TGTGCCAGCAGCTTGGCGGCGGGGCACAGTATGAATACGCAGTATTTT. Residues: CASSLAAGHSMNTQYF.

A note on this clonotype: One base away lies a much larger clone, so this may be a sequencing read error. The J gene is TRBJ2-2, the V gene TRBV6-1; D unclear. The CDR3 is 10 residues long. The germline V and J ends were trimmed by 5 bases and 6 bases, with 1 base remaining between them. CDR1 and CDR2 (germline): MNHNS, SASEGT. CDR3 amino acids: CASSSGELFF. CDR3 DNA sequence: TGTGCCAGCAGTTCCGGGGAGCTGTTTTTT.

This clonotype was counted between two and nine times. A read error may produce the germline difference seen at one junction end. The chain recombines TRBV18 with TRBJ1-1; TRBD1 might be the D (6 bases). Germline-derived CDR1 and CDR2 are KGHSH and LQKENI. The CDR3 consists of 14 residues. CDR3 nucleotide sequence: TGTGCCAGCTCACCGGGCAGGGGCAACACTGGAGCTTTCTTT. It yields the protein CASSPGRGNTGAFF. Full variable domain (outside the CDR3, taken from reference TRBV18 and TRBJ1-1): NAGVMQNPRHLVRRRGQEARLRCSPMKGHSHVYWYRQLPEEGLKFMVYLQKENIIDESGMPKERFSAEFPKEGPSILRIQQVVRGDSAAYFCASSPGRGNTGAFFGQGTRLTVV.

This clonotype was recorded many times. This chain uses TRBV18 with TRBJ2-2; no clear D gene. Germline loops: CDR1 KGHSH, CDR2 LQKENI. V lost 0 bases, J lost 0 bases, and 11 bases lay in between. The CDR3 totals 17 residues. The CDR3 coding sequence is TGTGCCAGCTCACCACCTAACCAGGTCGCGAACACCGGGGAGCTGTTTTTT. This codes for CASSPPNQVANTGELFF.

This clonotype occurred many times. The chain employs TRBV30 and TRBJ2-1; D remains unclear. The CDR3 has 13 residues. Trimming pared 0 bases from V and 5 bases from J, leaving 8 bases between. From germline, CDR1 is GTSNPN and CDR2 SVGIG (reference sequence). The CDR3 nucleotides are TGTGCCTGGAGTGTGTCAGAGAACAATGAGCAGTTCTTC. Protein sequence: CAWSVSENNEQFF.

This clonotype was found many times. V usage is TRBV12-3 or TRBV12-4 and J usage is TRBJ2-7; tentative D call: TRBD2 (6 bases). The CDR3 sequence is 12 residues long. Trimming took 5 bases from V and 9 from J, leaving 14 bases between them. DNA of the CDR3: TGTGCCAGCAGTCCTGGGACTTTTAGGCAGTACTTC. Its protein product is CASSPGTFRQYF.

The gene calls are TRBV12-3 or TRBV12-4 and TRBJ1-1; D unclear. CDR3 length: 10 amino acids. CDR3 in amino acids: CEGENTEAFF. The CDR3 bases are TGTGAGGGAGAGAACACTGAAGCTTTCTTT.

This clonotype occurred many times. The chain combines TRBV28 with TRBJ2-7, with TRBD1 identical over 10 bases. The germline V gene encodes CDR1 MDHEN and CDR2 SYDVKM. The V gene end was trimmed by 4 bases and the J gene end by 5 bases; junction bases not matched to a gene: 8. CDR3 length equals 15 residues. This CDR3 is CASSWVDRGLNEQYF. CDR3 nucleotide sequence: TGTGCCAGCAGTTGGGTCGACAGGGGGCTCAACGAGCAGTACTTC. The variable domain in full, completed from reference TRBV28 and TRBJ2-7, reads DVKVTQSSRYLVKRTGEKVFLECVQDMDHENMFWYRQDPGLGLRLIYFSYDVKMKEKGDIPEGYSVSREKKERFSLILESASTNQTSMYLCASSWVDRGLNEQYFGPGTRLTVT.

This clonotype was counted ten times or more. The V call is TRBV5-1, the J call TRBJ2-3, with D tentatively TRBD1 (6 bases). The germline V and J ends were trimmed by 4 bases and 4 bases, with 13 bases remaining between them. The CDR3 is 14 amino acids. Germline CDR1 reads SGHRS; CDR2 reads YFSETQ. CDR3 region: CASSVTGGADTQYF. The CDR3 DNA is TGCGCCAGCAGCGTGACAGGAGGCGCAGATACGCAGTATTTT.

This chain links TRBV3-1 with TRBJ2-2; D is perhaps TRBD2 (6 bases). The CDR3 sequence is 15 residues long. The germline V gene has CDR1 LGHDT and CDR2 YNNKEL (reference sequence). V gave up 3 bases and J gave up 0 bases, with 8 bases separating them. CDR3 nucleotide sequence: TGTGCCAGCAGCCACGGGACTCCGAACACCGGGGAGCTGTTTTTT. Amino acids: CASSHGTPNTGELFF.

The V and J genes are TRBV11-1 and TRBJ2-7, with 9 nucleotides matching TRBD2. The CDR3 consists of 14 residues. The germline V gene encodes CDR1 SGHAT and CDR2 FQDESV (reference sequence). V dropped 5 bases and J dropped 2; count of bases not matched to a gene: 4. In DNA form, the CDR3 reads TGTGCCAGCAGCCACGGGACTAGCACCTACGAGCAGTACTTC. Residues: CASSHGTSTYEQYF.

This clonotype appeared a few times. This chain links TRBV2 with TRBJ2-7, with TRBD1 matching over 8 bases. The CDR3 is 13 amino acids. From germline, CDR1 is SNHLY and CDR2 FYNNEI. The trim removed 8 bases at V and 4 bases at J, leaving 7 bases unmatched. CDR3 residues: CASSTDRAYEQYF. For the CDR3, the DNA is TGTGCCAGCTCAACGGACAGGGCGTACGAGCAGTACTTC.

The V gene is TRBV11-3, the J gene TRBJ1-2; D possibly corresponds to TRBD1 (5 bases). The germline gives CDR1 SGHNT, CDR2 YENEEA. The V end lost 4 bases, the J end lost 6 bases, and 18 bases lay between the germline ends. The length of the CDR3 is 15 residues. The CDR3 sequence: CASSSGRGYTDGYTF. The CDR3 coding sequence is TGTGCCAGCAGCTCGGGCCGGGGGTATACGGATGGCTACACCTTC.

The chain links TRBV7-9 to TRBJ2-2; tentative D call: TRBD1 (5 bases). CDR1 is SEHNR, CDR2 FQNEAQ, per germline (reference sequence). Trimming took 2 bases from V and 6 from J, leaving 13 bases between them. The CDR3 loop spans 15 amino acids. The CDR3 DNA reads TGTGCCAGCAGCTTAACCCTGACAGTATCCGGGGAGCTGTTTTTT. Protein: CASSLTLTVSGELFF.

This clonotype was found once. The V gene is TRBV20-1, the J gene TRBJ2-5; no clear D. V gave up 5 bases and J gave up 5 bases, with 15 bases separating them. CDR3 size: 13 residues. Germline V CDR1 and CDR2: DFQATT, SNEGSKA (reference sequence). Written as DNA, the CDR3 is TGCAGTGCTGAGTGGTACCTCGGCGAGACCCAGTACTTC. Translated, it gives CSAEWYLGETQYF.

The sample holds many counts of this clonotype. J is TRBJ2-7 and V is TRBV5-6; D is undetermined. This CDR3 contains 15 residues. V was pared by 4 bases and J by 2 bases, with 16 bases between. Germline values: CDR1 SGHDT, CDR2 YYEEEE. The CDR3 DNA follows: TGTGCCAGCAGCCTCGGGTCCTCGCCAACCTACGAGCAGTACTTC. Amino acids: CASSLGSSPTYEQYF. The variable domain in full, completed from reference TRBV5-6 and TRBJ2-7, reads DAGVTQSPTHLIKTRGQQVTLRCSPKSGHDTVSWYQQALGQGPQFIFQYYEEEERQRGNFPDRFSGHQFPNYSSELNVNALLLGDSALYLCASSLGSSPTYEQYFGPGTRLTVT.

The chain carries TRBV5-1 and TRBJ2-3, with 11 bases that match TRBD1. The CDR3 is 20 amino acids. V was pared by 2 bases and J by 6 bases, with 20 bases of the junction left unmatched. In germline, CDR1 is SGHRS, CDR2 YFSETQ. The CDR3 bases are TGCGCCAGCAGCTTATCGTACGGGCGAGGACAGGGGGCTCCCGTGGATACGCAGTATTTT. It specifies CASSLSYGRGQGAPVDTQYF.

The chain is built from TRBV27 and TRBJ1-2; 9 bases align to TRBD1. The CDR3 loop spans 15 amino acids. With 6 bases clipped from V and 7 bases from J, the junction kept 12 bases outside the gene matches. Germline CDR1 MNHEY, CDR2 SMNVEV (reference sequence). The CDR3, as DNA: TGTGCCAGCAGAGCCACCGGGACAGGGATGAGTGGCTACACCTTC. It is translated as CASRATGTGMSGYTF.

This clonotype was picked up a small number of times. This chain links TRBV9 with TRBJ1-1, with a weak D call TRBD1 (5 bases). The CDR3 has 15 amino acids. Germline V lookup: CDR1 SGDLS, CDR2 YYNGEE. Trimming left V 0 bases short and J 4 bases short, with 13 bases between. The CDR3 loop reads CASSVGGGAGTEAFF. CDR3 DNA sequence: TGTGCCAGCAGCGTAGGGGGTGGGGCGGGCACTGAAGCTTTCTTT.

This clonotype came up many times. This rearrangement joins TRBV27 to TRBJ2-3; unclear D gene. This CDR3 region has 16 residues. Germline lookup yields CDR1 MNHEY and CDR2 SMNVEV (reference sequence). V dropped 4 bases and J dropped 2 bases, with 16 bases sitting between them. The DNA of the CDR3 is TGTGCCAGCAGTTCGGGCCGGACCCCCTCCACAGATACGCAGTATTTT. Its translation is CASSSGRTPSTDTQYF.

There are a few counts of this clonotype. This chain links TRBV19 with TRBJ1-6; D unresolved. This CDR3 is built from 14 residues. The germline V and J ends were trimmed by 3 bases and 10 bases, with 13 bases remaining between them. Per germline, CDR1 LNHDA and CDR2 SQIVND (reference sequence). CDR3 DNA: TGTGCCAGTAGTATCCTCGTCATGTCCTCACCCCTCCACTTT. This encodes CASSILVMSSPLHF.

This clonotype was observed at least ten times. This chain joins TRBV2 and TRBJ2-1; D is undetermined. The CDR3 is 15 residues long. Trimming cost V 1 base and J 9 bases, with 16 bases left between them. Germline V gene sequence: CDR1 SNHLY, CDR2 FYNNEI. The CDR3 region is CASSEGQTRPGEQFF. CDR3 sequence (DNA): TGTGCCAGCAGTGAAGGGCAGACCCGTCCGGGTGAGCAGTTCTTC.